The 32 T cell receptor beta chains below come from one sample, sequenced in a study of blood T cell repertoires in COVID-19. Sequencing was performed with immunoSEQ multiplex PCR; in TCRdb, only in-frame clones are kept and a portion is missing. The table includes 150,000 or so clones, 87% detected once. Sequencing was carried out using peripheral blood. Source of these receptors: a human donor in a cohort sampled during active COVID-19.

The CDR3 loop reads CSASEVAGGLGTDTQYF. The CDR3 nucleotides read TGCAGTGCTAGTGAGGTAGCGGGGGGGCTCGGCACAGATACGCAGTATTTT. The chain recombines TRBV20-1 with TRBJ2-3, with 11 positions matching TRBD2. Losses at the gene ends were 3 bases for V and 1 base for J; bases not matched to a gene: 9. The CDR3 runs to 17 residues. The germline V gene encodes CDR1 DFQATT and CDR2 SNEGSKA (reference sequence).

This chain links TRBV15 with TRBJ1-2; 7 bases map to TRBD1. V gave up 4 bases and J gave up 4 bases; unmatched junction bases: 6. CDR3 length equals 14 residues. CDR1 and CDR2 from the germline V gene are LNHNV and YYDKDF (reference sequence). The CDR3 sequence: CATSKGGTPYGYTF. In nucleotides, the CDR3 is TGTGCCACCAGCAAAGGGGGCACACCCTATGGCTACACCTTC.

V and J are TRBV5-4 and TRBJ2-7; D perhaps matches TRBD1 (6 bases). The V end lost 4 bases, the J end lost 7 bases, and 18 bases lay between the germline ends. Germline assignment: CDR1 SGHNT and CDR2 YYREEE (reference sequence). The CDR3 spans 14 residues. The CDR3 DNA reads TGTGCCAGCAGCAGACAGGCTCAAGAGGAAGAGCAGTACTTC. Translating it yields CASSRQAQEEEQYF.

This chain connects TRBV28 to TRBJ2-7, with D unresolved. This CDR3 contains 15 residues. V lost 2 bases and J 2 bases, leaving 13 bases between the germline ends. Germline-derived CDR1 and CDR2 are MDHEN and SYDVKM. The CDR3 protein is CASSLLRLNTYEQYF. The CDR3 bases are TGTGCCAGCAGTTTACTCCGACTGAATACCTACGAGCAGTACTTC.

The chain carries TRBV14 and TRBJ2-5; 8 bases are a match to TRBD1. Germline CDR1 SGHDN, CDR2 FVKESK. This CDR3 is 15 amino acids long. V lost 2 bases and J lost 2; bases outside the gene matches: 4. CDR3 region: CASSQIRTGQETQYF. CDR3 DNA sequence: TGTGCCAGCAGCCAAATCCGGACAGGGCAAGAGACCCAGTACTTC. Full variable domain (missing parts from reference TRBV14 and TRBJ2-5): EAGVTQFPSHSVIEKGQTVTLRCDPISGHDNLYWYRRVMGKEIKFLLHFVKESKQDESGMPNNRFLAERTGGTYSTLKVQPAELEDSGVYFCASSQIRTGQETQYFGPGTRLLVL.

The chain couples TRBV28 to TRBJ1-5; no firm D call. Germline-derived CDR1 and CDR2 are MDHEN and SYDVKM. Trimming pared 8 bases from V and 3 bases from J, leaving 17 bases between. The CDR3 is made up of 15 amino acids. This CDR3 reads CASGPAGRNNQPQHF. The CDR3 nucleotides are TGTGCCAGCGGGCCCGCGGGGAGAAACAATCAGCCCCAGCATTTT.

The V call is TRBV20-1, the J call TRBJ2-7; 9 nucleotides align to TRBD1. The CDR3 has 15 residues. CDR1 and CDR2 (germline): DFQATT, SNEGSKA (reference sequence). J lost 5 bases, V lost 3 bases, and 11 bases had no gene match. CDR3 amino acids: CSASGQGIGVDEQYF. The DNA of the CDR3 is TGCAGTGCTAGTGGACAGGGGATAGGAGTGGACGAGCAGTACTTC.

The rearrangement links TRBV9 to TRBJ2-1, with 11 positions matching TRBD2. Germline V lookup: CDR1 SGDLS, CDR2 YYNGEE. The CDR3 is made up of 14 amino acids. J was trimmed by 7 bases and V by 5 bases; bases with no gene match: 5. In DNA, the CDR3 is TGTGCCAGCAGTACTAGCGGGAGTGCAAATGAGCAGTTCTTC. This translates into CASSTSGSANEQFF.

This clone appeared once. The V call is TRBV30, the J call TRBJ2-2; 8 bases are shared with TRBD2. The CDR3 totals 17 residues. V shed 0 bases and J 2 bases; nucleotides not matched to a gene: 8. CDR1 and CDR2 (germline): GTSNPN, SVGIG (reference sequence). CDR3 sequence reads: CAWSVGPGGVNTGELFF. CDR3 DNA sequence: TGTGCCTGGAGTGTAGGGCCCGGGGGGGTTAACACCGGGGAGCTGTTTTTT.

The gene calls are TRBV5-4 and TRBJ1-1, with 8 bases matching TRBD1. V lost 3 bases to trimming and J lost 5 bases; unmatched junction nucleotides: 6. Germline CDR1 SGHNT, CDR2 YYREEE (reference sequence). The CDR3 sequence is 14 residues long. This CDR3 is CASSYRQGRTEAFF. For the CDR3, the DNA is TGTGCCAGCAGCTACCGACAGGGGAGAACTGAAGCTTTCTTT.

The rearrangement links TRBV28 to TRBJ2-7, with unresolved D. The CDR3 extends over 11 amino acids. Per germline, CDR1 MDHEN and CDR2 SYDVKM. Deletions cut 8 bases from V and 7 bases from J, with 12 bases between. The CDR3 spells CASDSYEEQYF. The CDR3 nucleotides are TGTGCCAGCGACTCCTACGAGGAGCAGTACTTC. The full variable domain, its missing parts supplied by reference TRBV28 and TRBJ2-7, is DVKVTQSSRYLVKRTGEKVFLECVQDMDHENMFWYRQDPGLGLRLIYFSYDVKMKEKGDIPEGYSVSREKKERFSLILESASTNQTSMYLCASDSYEEQYFGPGTRLTVT.

The rearrangement links TRBV7-8 to TRBJ2-1, with TRBD1 as a possible D gene (5 bases). Trimming cost V 5 bases and J 0 bases, with 17 bases left between them. Germline CDR1 reads SGHVS; CDR2 reads FQNEAQ. This CDR3 has 17 amino acids. CDR3 sequence reads: CASSPPTARPSYNEQFF. CDR3 nucleotides: TGTGCCAGCAGCCCCCCGACAGCACGACCCTCCTACAATGAGCAGTTCTTC.

The V and J genes are TRBV11-2 and TRBJ2-3; D gene unclear. The CDR3 loop spans 14 amino acids. The V end was cut by 5 bases, the J end by 0 bases, with 9 bases between. Per germline, CDR1 SGHAT and CDR2 FQNNGV. CDR3 sequence (DNA): TGTGCCAGCAGCCCTCTAGGCAGCACAGATACGCAGTATTTT. This gives the protein CASSPLGSTDTQYF.

J is TRBJ2-5 and V is TRBV11-3; 11 bases map to TRBD2. CDR3 size: 17 residues. Germline V CDR1 and CDR2: SGHNT, YENEEA. V lost 2 bases and J lost 2; bases outside the gene matches: 7. The CDR3 region has the DNA TGTGCCAGCAGCTTACAGGGTAGCGGGAGGGGACAAGAGACCCAGTACTTC. The encoded protein is CASSLQGSGRGQETQYF.

This clone was seen only once. J is TRBJ2-7 and V is TRBV11-3, with 10 nucleotides matching TRBD1. V shed 3 bases and J 9 bases; nucleotides not matched to a gene: 11. This CDR3 contains 15 residues. Germline V gene lookup returns CDR1 SGHNT and CDR2 YENEEA. This CDR3 is CASSFLGTGDAGQYF. CDR3 in DNA: TGTGCCAGCAGCTTTCTCGGGACAGGGGATGCAGGGCAGTACTTC.

The genes are TRBV4-1 and TRBJ1-2; no reliable D call. The V end lost 4 bases, the J end lost 4 bases, and 13 bases lay between the germline ends. In germline, CDR1 is MGHRA, CDR2 YSYEKL. The CDR3 consists of 14 residues. The CDR3 loop reads CASSPYSGPYGYTF. The CDR3, as DNA: TGCGCCAGCAGCCCTTACAGCGGGCCCTATGGCTACACCTTC.

The chain recombines TRBV19 with TRBJ2-3; D may be TRBD1 (6 bases). Germline loops: CDR1 LNHDA, CDR2 SQIVND (reference sequence). V was clipped by 7 bases and J by 4 bases, with 15 bases between them. This CDR3 region has 14 residues. The CDR3 is CASKGRGWPDTQYF. CDR3 DNA sequence: TGTGCCAGTAAAGGCAGGGGATGGCCAGATACGCAGTATTTT.

The rearrangement links TRBV4-2 to TRBJ2-7, with a possible D match to TRBD2 (5 bases). Germline values: CDR1 LGHNA, CDR2 YNFKEQ. Between the trimmed V and J ends, which lost 6 bases and 7 bases, there was a span of 22 bases. The CDR3 contains 15 residues. This chain's CDR3 is CASSPDEGETDEQYF. Written as DNA, the CDR3 is TGTGCCAGCAGTCCCGACGAGGGCGAAACGGATGAGCAGTACTTC.

The sample holds a few counts of this clone. The chain combines TRBV7-9 with TRBJ1-1; no clear D. V was cut by 2 bases and J by 4 bases, with 8 bases left in between. The CDR3 loop spans 13 amino acids. Looked up from germline, CDR1 is SEHNR and CDR2 is FQNEAQ (reference sequence). The chain's CDR3 is CASSLPGGTEAFF. CDR3 nucleotide sequence: TGTGCCAGCAGCTTACCAGGAGGCACTGAAGCTTTCTTT. Based on the CDR3 plus reference TRBV7-9 and TRBJ1-1, the full variable domain is DTGVSQNPRHKITKRGQNVTFRCDPISEHNRLYWYRQTLGQGPEFLTYFQNEAQLEKSRLLSDRFSAERPKGSFSTLEIQRTEQGDSAMYLCASSLPGGTEAFFGQGTRLTVV.

The chain has TRBV5-8 and TRBJ2-7, with a tentative D call TRBD2 (6 bases). This CDR3 has 14 residues. CDR1 and CDR2 from the germline V gene are SGHTS and YDEGEE. The V end was cut by 2 bases, the J end by 2 bases, with 11 bases between. The CDR3 DNA sequence: TGTGCCAGCAGCTTCAAACTAGCCACCTACGAGCAGTACTTC. It specifies CASSFKLATYEQYF.

V and J are TRBV5-4 and TRBJ1-2; 7 bases line up with TRBD1. The germline CDR1 and CDR2 sequences are SGHNT and YYREEE (reference sequence). J gave up 4 bases and V 3 bases, and 3 bases lay outside the gene matches. The CDR3 sequence is 13 residues long. The CDR3 loop reads CASSSQGIYGYTF. CDR3 in DNA: TGTGCCAGCAGCTCACAGGGGATCTATGGCTACACCTTC.

V and J are TRBV27 and TRBJ2-7; 9 nucleotides match TRBD1. J gave up 2 bases and V 5 bases, and 13 bases lay outside the gene matches. The CDR3 consists of 17 residues. CDR1 is MNHEY and CDR2 is SMNVEV in the germline V gene (reference sequence). The CDR3 nucleotides read TGTGCCAGCAGTCCGGGCCGGACAGGGGAACGGACCTACGAGCAGTACTTC. Translated, it gives CASSPGRTGERTYEQYF.

The chain employs TRBV2 and TRBJ2-7, with 9 bases aligning to TRBD1. Germline V gene sequence: CDR1 SNHLY, CDR2 FYNNEI. The junction had 4 bases not matched to a gene; V was cut back by 4 bases and J by 3 bases. The CDR3 runs 14 residues. The CDR3 nucleotides are TGTGCCAGCAGTGTGCGGACAGGGGACTACGAGCAGTACTTC. Translated, it gives CASSVRTGDYEQYF.

There are a few counts of this clone. This chain uses TRBV6-6 with TRBJ1-1; the D gene is possibly TRBD1 (6 bases). The CDR3 extends over 13 amino acids. Germline-derived CDR1 and CDR2 are MNHNY and SVGAGI (reference sequence). The V and J ends lost 7 bases and 0 bases respectively, with 9 bases between them. CDR3 nucleotides: TGTGCCAGCACCGGGGACATGAACACTGAAGCTTTCTTT. Translating it yields CASTGDMNTEAFF.

V usage is TRBV2 and J usage is TRBJ1-5; D call uncertain. The CDR3 length is 15 residues. Germline CDR1 SNHLY, CDR2 FYNNEI. V was cut by 3 bases and J by 4 bases, with 13 bases left in between. Here the CDR3 reads CASSEVLGLNQPQHF. The CDR3 DNA is TGTGCCAGCAGTGAGGTTTTGGGCCTAAATCAGCCCCAGCATTTT.

This clone was seen once. The chain couples TRBV28 to TRBJ1-5, with D possibly being TRBD1 (6 bases). The ends were cut back, 7 bases at V and 6 bases at J, with 19 bases in the middle. The CDR3 spans 15 residues. CDR1 is MDHEN, CDR2 SYDVKM, per germline. The CDR3 is CASTPAQGGGQPQHF. DNA of the CDR3: TGTGCCAGCACCCCGGCCCAGGGAGGGGGTCAGCCCCAGCATTTT.

This clone was picked up one time. The chain uses TRBV7-8 and TRBJ1-6, with D maybe TRBD1 (6 bases). V gave up 1 base and J gave up 7 bases, with 26 bases separating them. There are 20 residues in the CDR3. Looked up from germline, CDR1 is SGHVS and CDR2 is FQNEAQ. The CDR3 loop is CASSLVGPLTGGGTNSPLHF. CDR3 in DNA: TGTGCCAGCAGCTTAGTGGGCCCCCTGACAGGCGGGGGCACAAATTCACCCCTCCACTTT.

The chain joins TRBV7-8 to TRBJ1-4, with D unclear. Trimming removed 4 bases from V and 3 bases from J, with 18 bases in between. CDR1 is SGHVS, CDR2 FQNEAQ, per germline. The CDR3 is 17 amino acids. CDR3 sequence reads: CASSSPGLWVSNEKLFF. CDR3 bases: TGTGCCAGCAGCTCTCCCGGGTTATGGGTATCTAATGAAAAACTGTTTTTT.

The chain couples TRBV5-1 to TRBJ2-1; no clear D. CDR1 and CDR2 from the germline V gene are SGHRS and YFSETQ. CDR3 length: 15 amino acids. With 3 bases removed from V and 6 bases from J, the gap between germline ends came to 16 bases. The CDR3 is CASSYREVESNEQFF. The CDR3 DNA sequence: TGCGCCAGCAGCTACCGAGAGGTAGAATCCAATGAGCAGTTCTTC.

This chain joins TRBV13 and TRBJ1-6; D is perhaps TRBD1 (6 bases). This CDR3 is 14 amino acids long. Germline CDR1 reads PRHDT; CDR2 reads FYEKMQ (reference sequence). The V and J ends lost 10 bases and 4 bases respectively, with 14 bases between them. The CDR3 DNA reads TGTGCCACCGGGAACAGGGATTATAATTCACCCCTCCACTTT. This sequence encodes CATGNRDYNSPLHF.

V is TRBV21-1 and J is TRBJ2-7; the table's D call of TRBD1 was not tested on the DNA. TRBV21-1 is a pseudogene segment. This CDR3 region has 17 residues. The CDR3 sequence: CASSEKRGGGGYYEQYF. CDR3 DNA sequence: TGTGCCAGCAGCGAAAAACGAGGGGGCGGTGGATACTACGAGCAGTACTTC.

The rearrangement links TRBV25-1 to TRBJ1-2; D may be TRBD1 (5 bases). The V gene lost 1 base and the J gene lost 3 bases, with 9 bases spanning the gap. This CDR3 has 14 residues. The germline gives CDR1 MGHDK, CDR2 SYGVNS. The CDR3 protein is CASSESGPYYGYTF. In nucleotides, the CDR3 is TGTGCCAGCAGTGAATCAGGGCCTTACTATGGCTACACCTTC.